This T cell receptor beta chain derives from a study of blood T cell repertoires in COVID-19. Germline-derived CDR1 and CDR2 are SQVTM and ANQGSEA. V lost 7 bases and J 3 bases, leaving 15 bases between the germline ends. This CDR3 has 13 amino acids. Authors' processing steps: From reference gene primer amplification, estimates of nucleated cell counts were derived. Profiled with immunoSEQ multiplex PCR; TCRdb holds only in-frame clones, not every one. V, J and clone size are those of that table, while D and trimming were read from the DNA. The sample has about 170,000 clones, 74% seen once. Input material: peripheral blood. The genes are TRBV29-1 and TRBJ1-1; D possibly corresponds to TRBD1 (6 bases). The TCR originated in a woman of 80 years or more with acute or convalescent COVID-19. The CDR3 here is CSGRGSWHTEAFF. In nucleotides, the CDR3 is TGCAGCGGCAGGGGTTCGTGGCACACTGAAGCTTTCTTT.